This TCR beta chain was observed in a study of CD8 T cells in Susac syndrome. CDR3 size: 14 residues. RNA, at roughly 0.45 to 1 ug, was reverse transcribed with random hexamers. Multiplex immunoSEQ PCR targeted 54 Vbeta and 13 Jbeta TCR beta segments. TCRdb redid the calling of the immunoSEQ multiplex PCR reads with MiXCR, one entry per CDR3 protein. Here the sample spans about 200,000 distinct CDR3 sequences, roughly 95% being singletons. Purification of the CD8+ and CD4+ T cells relied on negative isolation, and TEMRA cells underwent FACS enrichment. With respect to this clonotype: As yet, its antigen is unknown.

The study, taken as a whole, reports: Regarding the TCR sequencing and HLA analysis, the study admitted that a relatively small number of individuals were involved.

Input material: CD4+ T cells from PBMCs. V gene TRBV21-1 combines with J gene TRBJ2-3; the table's D call, TRBD1, was not checked against the DNA. TRBV21-1 is a pseudogene locus. The sequence derives from a human donor in good health. Written as DNA, the CDR3 is TGTGCCAGCAGCGCCCGGACGGTGAAAGATACGCAGTATTTT. Translated: CASSARTVKDTQYF.